The present TCR beta chain was sequenced within a study of cytomegalovirus exposure and HLA in healthy donors. Findings and caveats of the study: Some V segments could not be told apart, so they were left out, TRBV6-2 and TRBV6-3 among them.

Trimming shortened V by 1 base and J by 1 base, and 9 bases separated the two germline ends. CDR3 length: 15 residues. The germline CDR1 and CDR2 sequences are SGHVS and FQNEAQ. This PCR relied on a set of 60 Vbeta primers and 13 Jbeta primers. Method: immunoSEQ multiplex PCR; TCRdb's copy keeps in-frame clones and lacks some. This repertoire comprises 38,000 or so clones; its ten largest clones make up around 10%. With regard to this clone: Its antigen is currently unknown.

V gene TRBV7-8 combines with J gene TRBJ2-3, with a tentative D call TRBD1 (6 bases). Sequenced material: PBMCs. The sequence derives from a man aged 35 to 55 in good health and CMV-seropositive. CDR3 protein: CASSLDGGGTDTQYF. The DNA for the CDR3 is TGTGCCAGCAGCTTAGATGGGGGCGGCACAGATACGCAGTATTTT.